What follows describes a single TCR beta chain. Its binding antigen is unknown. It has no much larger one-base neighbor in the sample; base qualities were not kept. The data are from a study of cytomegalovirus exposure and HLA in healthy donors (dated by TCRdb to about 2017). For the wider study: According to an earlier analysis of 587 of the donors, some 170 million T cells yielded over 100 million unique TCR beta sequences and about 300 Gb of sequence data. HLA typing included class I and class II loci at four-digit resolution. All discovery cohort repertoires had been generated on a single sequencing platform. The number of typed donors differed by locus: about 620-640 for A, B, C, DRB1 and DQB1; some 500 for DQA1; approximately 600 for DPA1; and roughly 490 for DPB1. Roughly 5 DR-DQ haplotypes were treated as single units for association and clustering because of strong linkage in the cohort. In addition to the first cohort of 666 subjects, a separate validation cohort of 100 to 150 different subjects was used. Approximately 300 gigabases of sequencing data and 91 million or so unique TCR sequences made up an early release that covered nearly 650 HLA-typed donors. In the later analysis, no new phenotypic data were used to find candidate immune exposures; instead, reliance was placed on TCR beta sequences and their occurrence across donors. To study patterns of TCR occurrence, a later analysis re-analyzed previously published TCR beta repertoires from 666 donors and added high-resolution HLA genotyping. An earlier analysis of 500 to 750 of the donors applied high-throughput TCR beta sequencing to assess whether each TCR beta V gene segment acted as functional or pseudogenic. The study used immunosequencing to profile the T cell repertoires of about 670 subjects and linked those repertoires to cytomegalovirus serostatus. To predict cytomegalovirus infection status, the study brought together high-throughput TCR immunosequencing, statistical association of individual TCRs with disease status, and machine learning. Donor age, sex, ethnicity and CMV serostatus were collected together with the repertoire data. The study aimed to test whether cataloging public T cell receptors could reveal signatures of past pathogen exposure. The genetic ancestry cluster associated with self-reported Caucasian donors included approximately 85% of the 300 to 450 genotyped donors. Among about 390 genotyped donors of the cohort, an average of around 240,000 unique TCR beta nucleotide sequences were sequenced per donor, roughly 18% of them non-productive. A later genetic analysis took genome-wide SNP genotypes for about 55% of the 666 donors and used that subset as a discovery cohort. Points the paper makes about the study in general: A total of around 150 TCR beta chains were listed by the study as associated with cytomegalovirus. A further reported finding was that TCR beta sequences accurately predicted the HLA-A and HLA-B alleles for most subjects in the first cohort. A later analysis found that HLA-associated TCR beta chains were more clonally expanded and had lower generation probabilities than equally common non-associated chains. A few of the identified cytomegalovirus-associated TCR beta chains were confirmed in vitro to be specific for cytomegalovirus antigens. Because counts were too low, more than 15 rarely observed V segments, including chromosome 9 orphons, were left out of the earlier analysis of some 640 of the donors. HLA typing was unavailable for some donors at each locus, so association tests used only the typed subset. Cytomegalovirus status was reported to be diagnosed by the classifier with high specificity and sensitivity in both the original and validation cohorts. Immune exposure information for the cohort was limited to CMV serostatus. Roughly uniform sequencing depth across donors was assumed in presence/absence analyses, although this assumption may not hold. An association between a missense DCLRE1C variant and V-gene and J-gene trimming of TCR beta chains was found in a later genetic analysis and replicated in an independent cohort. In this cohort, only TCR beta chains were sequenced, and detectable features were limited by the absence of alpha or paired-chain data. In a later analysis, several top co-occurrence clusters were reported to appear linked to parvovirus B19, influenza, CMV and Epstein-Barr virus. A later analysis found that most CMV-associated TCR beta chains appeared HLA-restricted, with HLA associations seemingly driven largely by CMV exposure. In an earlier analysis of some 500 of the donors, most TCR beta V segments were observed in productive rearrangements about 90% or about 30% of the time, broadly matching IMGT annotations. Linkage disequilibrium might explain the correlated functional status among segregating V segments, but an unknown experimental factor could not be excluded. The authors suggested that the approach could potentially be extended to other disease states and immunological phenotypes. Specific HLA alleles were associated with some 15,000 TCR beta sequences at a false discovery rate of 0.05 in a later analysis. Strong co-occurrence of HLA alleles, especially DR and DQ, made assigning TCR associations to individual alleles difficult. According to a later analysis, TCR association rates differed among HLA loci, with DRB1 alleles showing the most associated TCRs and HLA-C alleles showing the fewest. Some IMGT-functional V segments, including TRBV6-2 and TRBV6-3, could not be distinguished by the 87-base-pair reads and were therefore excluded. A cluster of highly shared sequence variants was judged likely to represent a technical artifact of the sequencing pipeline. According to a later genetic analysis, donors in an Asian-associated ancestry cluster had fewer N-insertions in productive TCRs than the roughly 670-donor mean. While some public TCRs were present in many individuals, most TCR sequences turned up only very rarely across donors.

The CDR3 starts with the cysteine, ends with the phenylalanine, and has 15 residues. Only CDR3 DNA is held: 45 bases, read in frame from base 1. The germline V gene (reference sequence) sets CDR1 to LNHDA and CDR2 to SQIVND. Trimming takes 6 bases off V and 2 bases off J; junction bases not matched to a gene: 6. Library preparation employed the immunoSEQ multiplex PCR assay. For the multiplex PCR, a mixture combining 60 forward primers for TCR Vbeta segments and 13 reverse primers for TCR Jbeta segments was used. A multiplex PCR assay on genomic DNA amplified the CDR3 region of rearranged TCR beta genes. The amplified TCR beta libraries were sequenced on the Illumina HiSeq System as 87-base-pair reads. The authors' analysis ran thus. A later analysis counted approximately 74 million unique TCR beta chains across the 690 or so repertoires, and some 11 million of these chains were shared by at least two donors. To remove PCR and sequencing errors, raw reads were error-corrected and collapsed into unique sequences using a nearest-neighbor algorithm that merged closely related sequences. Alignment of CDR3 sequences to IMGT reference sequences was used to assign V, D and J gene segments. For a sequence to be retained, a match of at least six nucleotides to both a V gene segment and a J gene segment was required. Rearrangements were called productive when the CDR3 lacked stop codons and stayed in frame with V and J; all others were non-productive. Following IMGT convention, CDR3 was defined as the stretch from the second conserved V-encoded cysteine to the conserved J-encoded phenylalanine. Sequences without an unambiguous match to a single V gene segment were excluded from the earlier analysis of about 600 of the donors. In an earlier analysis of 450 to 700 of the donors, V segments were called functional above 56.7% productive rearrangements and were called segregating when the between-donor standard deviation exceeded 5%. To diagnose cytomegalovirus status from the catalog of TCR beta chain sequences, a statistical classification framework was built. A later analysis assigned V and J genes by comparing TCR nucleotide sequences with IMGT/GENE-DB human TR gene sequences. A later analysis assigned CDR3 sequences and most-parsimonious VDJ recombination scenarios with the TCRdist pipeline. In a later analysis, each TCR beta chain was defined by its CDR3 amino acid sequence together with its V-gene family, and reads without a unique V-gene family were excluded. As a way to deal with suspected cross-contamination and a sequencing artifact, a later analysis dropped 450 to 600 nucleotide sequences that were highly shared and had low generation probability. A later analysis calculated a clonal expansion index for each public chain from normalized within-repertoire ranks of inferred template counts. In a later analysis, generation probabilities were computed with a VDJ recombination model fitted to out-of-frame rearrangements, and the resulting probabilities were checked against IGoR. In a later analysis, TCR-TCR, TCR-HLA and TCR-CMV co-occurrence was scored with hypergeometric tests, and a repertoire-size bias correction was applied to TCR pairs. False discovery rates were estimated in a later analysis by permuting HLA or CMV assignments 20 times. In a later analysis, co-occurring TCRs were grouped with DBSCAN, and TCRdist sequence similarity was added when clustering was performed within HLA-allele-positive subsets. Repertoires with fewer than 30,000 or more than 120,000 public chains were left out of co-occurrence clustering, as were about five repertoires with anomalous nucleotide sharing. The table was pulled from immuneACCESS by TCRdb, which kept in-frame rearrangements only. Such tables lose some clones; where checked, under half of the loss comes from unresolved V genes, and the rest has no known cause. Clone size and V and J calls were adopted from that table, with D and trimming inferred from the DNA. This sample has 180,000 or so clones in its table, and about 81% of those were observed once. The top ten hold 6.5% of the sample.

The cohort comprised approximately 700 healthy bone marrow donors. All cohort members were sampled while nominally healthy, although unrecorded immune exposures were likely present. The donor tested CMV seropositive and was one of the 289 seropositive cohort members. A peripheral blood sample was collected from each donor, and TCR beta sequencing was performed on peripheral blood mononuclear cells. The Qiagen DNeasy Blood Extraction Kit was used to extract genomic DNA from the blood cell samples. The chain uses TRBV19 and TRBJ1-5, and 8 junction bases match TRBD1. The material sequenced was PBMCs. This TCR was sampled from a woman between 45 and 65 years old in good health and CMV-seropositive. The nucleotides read TGTGCCAGTAGCTACTTGACAGGGGGCAATCAGCCCCAGCATTTT. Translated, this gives CASSYLTGGNQPQHF.